The rows below give T cell receptor beta chains drawn from one sample of a study of cytomegalovirus exposure and HLA in healthy donors. Some clones are missing from TCRdb's copy, which holds only in-frame ones; the method was immunoSEQ multiplex PCR. The table lists hundreds of thousands of clones, approximately 84% of them singletons. Sequenced material: PBMCs. The receptors shown here come from a woman between 40 and 50 years old in good health and CMV-seronegative. Both conserved end residues are part of each CDR3. A D gene is named only where the DNA matches it firmly. Clone sizes are given selectively: once, few, many, or a class where the clone is expanded.

TRBV4-3,few,TRBJ2-3,TRBD1,TGCGCCAGCAGCCAAGATCTACACGGGACAGCGAGCACAGATACGCAGTATTTT,CASSQDLHGTASTDTQYF
TRBV4-2,.,TRBJ1-4,.,TGTGCCAGCAGCCAAGGGACGGCCGGGGAGACGGAACTGTTTTTT,CASSQGTAGETELFF
TRBV6-5,.,TRBJ1-1,.,TGTGCCAGCACGGGGGGTGGGAACACTGAAGCTTTCTTT,CASTGGGNTEAFF
TRBV7-2,.,TRBJ1-3,.,TGTGCCAGCAGCCCCCAGGGGATAACGGTTGGAAACACCATATATTTT,CASSPQGITVGNTIYF
TRBV18,.,TRBJ2-6,.,TGTGCCAGCTCACGGGGGCGCTCTGGGGCCAACGTCCTGACTTTC,CASSRGRSGANVLTF
TRBV5-1,.,TRBJ2-3,TRBD2,TGCGCCAGCAGCTTGGGGGCGGGGGGGACTCCCGTCCCAGATACGCAGTATTTT,CASSLGAGGTPVPDTQYF
TRBV5-1,.,TRBJ1-2,.,TGCGCCAGCAGACCCGGGGTAGCTGTATATGGCTACACCTTC,CASRPGVAVYGYTF
TRBV6-1,.,TRBJ2-1,.,TGTGCCAGTGGGGCAGGGGGGTACAATGAGCAGTTCTTC,CASGAGGYNEQFF
TRBV5-1,.,TRBJ1-1,.,TGCGCCAGCAGCATTGGAGGCGCTGAAGCTTTCTTT,CASSIGGAEAFF
TRBV19,.,TRBJ2-6,.,TGTGCCAGTAGTGCGAGACTTTCTGGGGCCAACGTCCTGACTTTC,CASSARLSGANVLTF